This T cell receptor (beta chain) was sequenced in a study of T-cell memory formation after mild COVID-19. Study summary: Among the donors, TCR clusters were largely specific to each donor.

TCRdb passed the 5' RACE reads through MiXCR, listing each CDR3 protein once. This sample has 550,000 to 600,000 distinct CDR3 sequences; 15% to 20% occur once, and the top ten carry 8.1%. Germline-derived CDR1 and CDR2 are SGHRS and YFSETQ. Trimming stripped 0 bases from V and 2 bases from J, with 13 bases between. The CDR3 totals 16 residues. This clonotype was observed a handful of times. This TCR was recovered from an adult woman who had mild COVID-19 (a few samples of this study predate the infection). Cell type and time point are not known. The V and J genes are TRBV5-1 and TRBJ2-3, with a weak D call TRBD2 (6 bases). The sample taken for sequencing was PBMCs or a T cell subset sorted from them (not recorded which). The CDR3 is CASSLAGGGVTDTQYF. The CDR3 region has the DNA TGCGCCAGCAGCTTGGCCGGGGGTGGAGTCACAGATACGCAGTATTTT.